This T cell receptor beta chain was captured by sequencing in a study of Tregs in tolerant kidney transplant recipients. The study, taken as a whole, reports: Biological reproducibility was not directly addressed, but technical replication error appeared minimal. Expanding Tregs on activated donor B cells appeared to best identify donor-specific TCRbeta clones. The small number of patients limits these findings pending further validation.

CD4+CD25+CD127- Tregs, CD4+CD25- non-Tregs, CD4 and CD8 cells were sorted. Assay: immunoSEQ multiplex PCR; the TCRdb copy retains only in-frame clones and omits some. In the table there are some 55,000 clones, 80% to 90% of which are singletons. Trimming removed 4 bases at V and 5 bases at J, with 18 bases between. The V gene's germline CDR1 is GTSNPN and CDR2 SVGIG (reference sequence). The CDR3 is made up of 16 amino acids. To note about this clone: Its antigen is undetermined.

The receptor's source is a human donor in good health. Source material: CD4+ T cells from blood. The rearrangement joins TRBV30 to TRBJ1-6; D perhaps matches TRBD1 (6 bases). The CDR3, as DNA: TGTGCCTGGACTAACCTGCAGGGGAGTCATAATTCACCCCTCCACTTT. It codes for CAWTNLQGSHNSPLHF.